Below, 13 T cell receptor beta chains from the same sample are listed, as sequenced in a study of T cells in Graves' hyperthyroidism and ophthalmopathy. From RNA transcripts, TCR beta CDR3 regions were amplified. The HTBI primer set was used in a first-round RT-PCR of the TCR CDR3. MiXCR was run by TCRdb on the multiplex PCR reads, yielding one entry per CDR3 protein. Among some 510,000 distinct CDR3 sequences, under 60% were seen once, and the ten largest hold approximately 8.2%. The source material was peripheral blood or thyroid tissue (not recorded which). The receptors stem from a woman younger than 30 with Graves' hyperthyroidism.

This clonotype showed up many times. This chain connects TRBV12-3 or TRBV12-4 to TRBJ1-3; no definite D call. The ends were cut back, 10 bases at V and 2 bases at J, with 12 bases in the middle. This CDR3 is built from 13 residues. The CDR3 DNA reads TGTGCCACCTTGCCCGTCACTGGAAACACCATATATTTT. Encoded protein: CATLPVTGNTIYF.

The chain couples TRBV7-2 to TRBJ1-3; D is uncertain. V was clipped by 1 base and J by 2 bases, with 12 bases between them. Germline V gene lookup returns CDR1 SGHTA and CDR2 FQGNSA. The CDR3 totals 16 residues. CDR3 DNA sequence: TGTGCCAGCAGCTTAGAGCCGTGGGTCCCTGGAAACACCATATATTTT. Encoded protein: CASSLEPWVPGNTIYF.

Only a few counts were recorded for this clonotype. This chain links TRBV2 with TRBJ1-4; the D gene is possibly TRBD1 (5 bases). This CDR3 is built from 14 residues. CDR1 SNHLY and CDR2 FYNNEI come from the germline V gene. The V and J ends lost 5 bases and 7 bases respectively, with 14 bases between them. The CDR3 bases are TGTGCCAGCAGTCTGGACAATGGAGGTGAAAAACTGTTTTTT. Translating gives CASSLDNGGEKLFF.

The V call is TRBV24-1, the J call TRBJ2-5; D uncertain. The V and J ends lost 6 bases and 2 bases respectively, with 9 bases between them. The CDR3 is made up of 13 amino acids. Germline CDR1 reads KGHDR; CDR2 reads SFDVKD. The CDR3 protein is CATSSTSQETQYF. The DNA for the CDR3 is TGTGCCACCAGTAGCACAAGTCAAGAGACCCAGTACTTC.

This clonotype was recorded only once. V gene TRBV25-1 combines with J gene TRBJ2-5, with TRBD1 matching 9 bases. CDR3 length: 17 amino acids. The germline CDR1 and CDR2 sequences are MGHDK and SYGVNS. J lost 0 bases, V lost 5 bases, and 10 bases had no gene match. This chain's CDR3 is CASSPDRGGYHQETQYF. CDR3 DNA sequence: TGTGCCAGCAGTCCCGACAGGGGGGGGTACCACCAAGAGACCCAGTACTTC.

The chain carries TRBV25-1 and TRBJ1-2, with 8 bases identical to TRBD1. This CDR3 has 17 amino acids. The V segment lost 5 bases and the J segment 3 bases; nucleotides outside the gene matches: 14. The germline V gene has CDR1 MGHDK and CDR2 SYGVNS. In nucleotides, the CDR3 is TGTGCCAGCAGTTCCTCCTCCGGGACAGGAGTATACTATGGCTACACCTTC. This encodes CASSSSSGTGVYYGYTF.

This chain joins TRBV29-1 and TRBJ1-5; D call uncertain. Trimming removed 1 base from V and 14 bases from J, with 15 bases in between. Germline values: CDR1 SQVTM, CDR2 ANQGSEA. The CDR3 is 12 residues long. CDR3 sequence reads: CSVEGLGKYEHF. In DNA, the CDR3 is TGCAGCGTTGAAGGGTTGGGGAAATACGAGCATTTT.

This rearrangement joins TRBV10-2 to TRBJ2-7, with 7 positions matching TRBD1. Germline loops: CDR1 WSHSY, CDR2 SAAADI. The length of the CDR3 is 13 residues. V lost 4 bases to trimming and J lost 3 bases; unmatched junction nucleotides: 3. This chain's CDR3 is CASSVQGVYEQYF. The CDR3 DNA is TGCGCCAGCAGTGTTCAGGGGGTCTACGAGCAGTACTTC.

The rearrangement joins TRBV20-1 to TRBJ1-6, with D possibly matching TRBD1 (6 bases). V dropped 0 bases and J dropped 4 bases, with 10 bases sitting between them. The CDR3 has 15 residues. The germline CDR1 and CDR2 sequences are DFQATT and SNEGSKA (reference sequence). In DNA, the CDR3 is TGCAGTGCTAGAGAATCCGGGACATATAATTCACCCCTCCACTTT. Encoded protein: CSARESGTYNSPLHF.

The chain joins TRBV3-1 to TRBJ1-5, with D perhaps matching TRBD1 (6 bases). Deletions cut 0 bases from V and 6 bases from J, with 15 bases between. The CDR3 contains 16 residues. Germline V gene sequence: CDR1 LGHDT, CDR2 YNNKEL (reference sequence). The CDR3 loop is CASSQDDRGQVQPQHF. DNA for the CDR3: TGTGCCAGCAGCCAAGATGACCGGGGGCAAGTTCAGCCCCAGCATTTT.

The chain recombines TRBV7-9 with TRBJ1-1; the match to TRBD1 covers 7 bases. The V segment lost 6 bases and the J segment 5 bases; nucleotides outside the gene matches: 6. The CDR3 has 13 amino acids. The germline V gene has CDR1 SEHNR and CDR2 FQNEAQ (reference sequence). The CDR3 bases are TGTGCCAGCAGTTTTCCGGGACAGACTGAAGCTTTCTTT. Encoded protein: CASSFPGQTEAFF. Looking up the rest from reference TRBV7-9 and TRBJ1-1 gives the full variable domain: DTGVSQNPRHKITKRGQNVTFRCDPISEHNRLYWYRQTLGQGPEFLTYFQNEAQLEKSRLLSDRFSAERPKGSFSTLEIQRTEQGDSAMYLCASSFPGQTEAFFGQGTRLTVV.

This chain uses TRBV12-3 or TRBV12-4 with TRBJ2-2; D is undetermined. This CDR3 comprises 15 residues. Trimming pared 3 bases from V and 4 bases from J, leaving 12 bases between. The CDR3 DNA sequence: TGTGCCAGCAGTTTCATGACGACTTTCACCGGGGAGCTGTTTTTT. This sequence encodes CASSFMTTFTGELFF.

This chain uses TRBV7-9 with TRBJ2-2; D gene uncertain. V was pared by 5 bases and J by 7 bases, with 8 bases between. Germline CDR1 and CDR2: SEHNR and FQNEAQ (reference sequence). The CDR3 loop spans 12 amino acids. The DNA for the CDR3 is TGTGCCAGCAGCCGTCCCCGCGGGGAGCTGTTTTTT. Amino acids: CASSRPRGELFF.